The present entry profiles one TCR beta chain with its context. Its antigen is as yet unknown. This record belongs to a study of naive and memory T cell subsets. The V gene end was trimmed by 1 base and the J gene end by 0 bases; junction bases not matched to a gene: 9. The CDR3 extends over 19 amino acids. Study-wide points: Over 90% of naive TCR sequences appeared only once, unlike memory subsets.

The beta constant-region primer was an equimolar mix of two oligonucleotides covering TRBC1 and TRBC2. Each CDR3 protein is one row after TCRdb ran MiXCR on the UMI-ligation and nested PCR reads. This sample yields some 150,000 distinct CDR3 sequences, of which about 18% are seen a single time; about 0.14% belongs to the top ten. This TCR came from a human donor in good health. V gene TRBV12-3 or TRBV12-4 combines with J gene TRBJ2-1, with TRBD2 identical over 10 bases. The source material was naive CD4+ T cells from blood. CDR3 in amino acids: CASSLVRGLADTSYNEQFF. CDR3 nucleotide sequence: TGTGCCAGCAGTTTAGTTCGTGGACTAGCGGACACCTCCTACAATGAGCAGTTCTTC.